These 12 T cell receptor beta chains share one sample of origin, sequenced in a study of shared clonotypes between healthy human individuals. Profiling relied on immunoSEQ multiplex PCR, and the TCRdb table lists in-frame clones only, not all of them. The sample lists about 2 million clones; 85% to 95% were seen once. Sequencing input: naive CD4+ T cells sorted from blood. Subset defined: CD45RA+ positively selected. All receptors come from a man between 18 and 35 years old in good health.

The DNA of the CDR3 is TGTGCCAGCAGTTCCCTAGCGGGGGGTGGGGAGACCCAGTACTTC. Translated, it gives CASSSLAGGGETQYF. V is TRBV2 and J is TRBJ2-5, with TRBD2 matching over 11 bases. Germline trimming cut 5 bases from V and 5 bases from J; bases unmatched to any gene: 7. The CDR3 runs to 15 residues. Germline CDR1 is SNHLY and CDR2 is FYNNEI. The complete variable domain, with remaining parts taken from reference TRBV2 and TRBJ2-5, reads EPEVTQTPSHQVTQMGQEVILRCVPISNHLYFYWYRQILGQKVEFLVSFYNNEISEKSEIFDDQFSVERPDGSNFTLKIRSTKLEDSAMYFCASSSLAGGGETQYFGPGTRLLVL.

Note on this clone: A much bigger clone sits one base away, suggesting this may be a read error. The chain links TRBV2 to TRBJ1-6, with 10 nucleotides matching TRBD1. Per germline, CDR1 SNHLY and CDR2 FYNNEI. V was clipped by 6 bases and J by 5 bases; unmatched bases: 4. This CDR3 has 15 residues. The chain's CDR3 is CASSPGTGDNSPLHF. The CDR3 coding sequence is TGTGCCAGCAGCCCCGGGACAGGGGATAATTCACCCCTCCACTTT.

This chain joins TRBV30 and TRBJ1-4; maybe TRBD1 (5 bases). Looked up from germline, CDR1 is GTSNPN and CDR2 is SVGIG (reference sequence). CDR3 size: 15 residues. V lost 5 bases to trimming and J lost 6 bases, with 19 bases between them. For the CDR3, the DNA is TGTGCCTGGTCCCGTCTTGGTGGGGCAGATGAAAAACTGTTTTTT. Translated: CAWSRLGGADEKLFF.

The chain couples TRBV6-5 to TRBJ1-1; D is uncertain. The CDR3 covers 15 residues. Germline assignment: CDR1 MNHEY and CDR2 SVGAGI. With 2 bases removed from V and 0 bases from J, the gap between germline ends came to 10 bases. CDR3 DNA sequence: TGTGCCAGCAGTTACGTCGGGTTAATGAACACTGAAGCTTTCTTT. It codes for CASSYVGLMNTEAFF.

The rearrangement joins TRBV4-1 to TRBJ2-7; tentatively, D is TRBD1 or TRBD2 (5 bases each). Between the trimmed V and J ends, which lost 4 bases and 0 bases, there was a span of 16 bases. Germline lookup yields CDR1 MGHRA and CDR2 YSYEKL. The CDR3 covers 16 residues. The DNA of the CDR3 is TGCGCCAGCAGCCCTCTCTCGGGACCGCTCTCCTACGAGCAGTACTTC. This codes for CASSPLSGPLSYEQYF.

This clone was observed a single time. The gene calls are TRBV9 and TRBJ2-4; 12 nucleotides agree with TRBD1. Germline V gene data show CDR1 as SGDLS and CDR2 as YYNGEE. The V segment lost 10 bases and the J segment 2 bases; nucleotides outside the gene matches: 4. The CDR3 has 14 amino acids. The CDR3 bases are TGTGCCCCTCGGGACAGGGGGCCCAAAAACATTCAGTACTTC. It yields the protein CAPRDRGPKNIQYF.

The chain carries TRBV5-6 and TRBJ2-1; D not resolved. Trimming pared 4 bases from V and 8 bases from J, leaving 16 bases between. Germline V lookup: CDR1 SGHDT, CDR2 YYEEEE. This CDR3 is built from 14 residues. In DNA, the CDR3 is TGTGCCAGCAGCACACCTACTGGTGGGCATGAGCAGTTCTTC. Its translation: CASSTPTGGHEQFF.

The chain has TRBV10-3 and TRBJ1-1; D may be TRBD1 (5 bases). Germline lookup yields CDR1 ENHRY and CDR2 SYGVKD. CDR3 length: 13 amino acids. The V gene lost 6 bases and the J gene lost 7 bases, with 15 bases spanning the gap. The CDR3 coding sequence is TGTGCCATCAGGACAGACAAGTTCATTGAAGCTTTCTTT. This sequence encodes CAIRTDKFIEAFF.

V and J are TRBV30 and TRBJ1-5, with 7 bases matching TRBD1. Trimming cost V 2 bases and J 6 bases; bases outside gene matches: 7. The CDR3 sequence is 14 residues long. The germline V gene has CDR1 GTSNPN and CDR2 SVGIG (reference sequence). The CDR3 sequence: CAWSPQGPGQPQHF. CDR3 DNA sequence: TGTGCCTGGAGTCCACAGGGGCCAGGTCAGCCCCAGCATTTT. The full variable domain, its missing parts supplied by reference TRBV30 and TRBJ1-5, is SQTIHQWPATLVQPVGSPLSLECTVEGTSNPNLYWYRQAAGRGLQLLFYSVGIGQISSEVPQNLSASRPQDRQFILSSKKLLLSDSGFYLCAWSPQGPGQPQHFGDGTRLSIL.

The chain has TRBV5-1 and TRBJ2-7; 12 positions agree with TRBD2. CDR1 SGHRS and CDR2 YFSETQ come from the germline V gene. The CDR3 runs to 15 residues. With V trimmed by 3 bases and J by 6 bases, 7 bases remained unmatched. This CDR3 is CASSYWTSGTSEQYF. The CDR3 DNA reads TGCGCCAGCAGCTATTGGACTAGCGGGACGTCCGAGCAGTACTTC.

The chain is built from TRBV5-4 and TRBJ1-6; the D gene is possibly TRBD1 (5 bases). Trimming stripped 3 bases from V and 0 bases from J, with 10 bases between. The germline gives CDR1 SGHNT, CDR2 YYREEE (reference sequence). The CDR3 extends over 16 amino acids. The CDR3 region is CASSSDGASYNSPLHF. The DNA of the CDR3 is TGTGCCAGCAGCTCGGATGGGGCCTCCTATAATTCACCCCTCCACTTT.

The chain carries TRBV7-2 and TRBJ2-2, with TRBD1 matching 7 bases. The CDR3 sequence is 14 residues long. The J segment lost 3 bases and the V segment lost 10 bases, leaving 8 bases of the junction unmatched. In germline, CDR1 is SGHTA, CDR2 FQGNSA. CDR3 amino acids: CATRRDRYTGELFF. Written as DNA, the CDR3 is TGTGCCACCCGACGGGACAGATACACCGGGGAGCTGTTTTTT.